The 16 T cell receptor beta chains in this list originate from one sample, sequenced in a study of blood T cell repertoires in COVID-19. Assay: immunoSEQ multiplex PCR; the TCRdb copy retains only in-frame clones and omits some. The sample has about 310,000 clones; roughly 90% are singletons. The sample consisted of PBMCs or T cells enriched from blood (not recorded which). These receptors all come from a woman in her twenties or thirties who had recovered from COVID-19.

V gene TRBV7-6 combines with J gene TRBJ1-2; TRBD1 agrees at 9 bases. CDR1 and CDR2 (germline): SGHVS, FNYEAQ. With V trimmed by 0 bases and J by 2 bases, 10 bases remained unmatched. This CDR3 is 18 amino acids long. The CDR3 protein is CASSLASRGQGGNYGYTF. The CDR3 coding sequence is TGTGCCAGCAGCTTAGCTTCTCGGGGACAGGGAGGAAACTATGGCTACACCTTC.

V gene TRBV19 combines with J gene TRBJ2-5; TRBD1 agrees at 8 bases. J gave up 5 bases and V 5 bases, and 7 bases lay outside the gene matches. CDR3 length equals 14 residues. The V gene's germline CDR1 is LNHDA and CDR2 SQIVND (reference sequence). In DNA, the CDR3 is TGTGCCAGTAGTTGGACAGGGCCTTCGGAGACCCAGTACTTC. As protein: CASSWTGPSETQYF. Combining the CDR3 with reference TRBV19 and TRBJ2-5 gives the whole variable domain DGGITQSPKYLFRKEGQNVTLSCEQNLNHDAMYWYRQDPGQGLRLIYYSQIVNDFQKGDIAEGYSVSREKKESFPLTVTSAQKNPTAFYLCASSWTGPSETQYFGPGTRLLVL.

The V call is TRBV27, the J call TRBJ2-1, with D possibly TRBD2 on 5 matching bases. The CDR3 is 12 residues long. Trimming pared 5 bases from V and 10 bases from J, leaving 12 bases between. The germline CDR1 and CDR2 sequences are MNHEY and SMNVEV (reference sequence). Here the CDR3 reads CASSLGLGEQFF. The CDR3 region has the DNA TGTGCCAGCAGTCTAGGACTGGGAGAGCAGTTCTTC.

Worth noting for this clone: Other DNA sequences in the same sample also yield this CDR3. The V call is TRBV19, the J call TRBJ2-1; the match to TRBD2 covers 11 bases. Trimming removed 7 bases from V and 3 bases from J; junction bases left unmatched: 2. CDR3 length: 14 amino acids. CDR1 is LNHDA, CDR2 SQIVND, per germline (reference sequence). The CDR3 loop is CASTGTSGYNEQFF. CDR3 DNA: TGTGCCAGTACCGGGACTAGCGGCTACAATGAGCAGTTCTTC.

The chain is built from TRBV5-1 and TRBJ2-7; TRBD2 matches 8 bases. The germline gives CDR1 SGHRS, CDR2 YFSETQ. J was trimmed by 6 bases and V by 2 bases; bases with no gene match: 1. The CDR3 runs to 12 residues. As DNA, the CDR3 is TGCGCCAGCAGCTTTACTAGCGGCGAGCAGTACTTC. This encodes CASSFTSGEQYF.

In DNA form, the CDR3 reads TGTGCCAGCAGTCAATACCCGGATGAGCAGTTCTTC. As protein: CASSQYPDEQFF. The chain uses TRBV28 and TRBJ2-1; no clear D. Per germline, CDR1 MDHEN and CDR2 SYDVKM. The germline V and J ends were trimmed by 5 bases and 8 bases, with 10 bases remaining between them. This CDR3 spans 12 amino acids.

The chain carries TRBV2 and TRBJ1-5, with a possible D match to TRBD1 (5 bases). Germline CDR1 is SNHLY and CDR2 is FYNNEI. The germline V and J ends were trimmed by 5 bases and 2 bases, with 13 bases remaining between them. CDR3 length: 15 amino acids. CDR3 DNA sequence: TGTGCCAGCAGTCAGTATGACAGCGGCAATCAGCCCCAGCATTTT. It yields the protein CASSQYDSGNQPQHF.

This clone was detected only a few times. The chain has TRBV29-1 and TRBJ1-2; 7 nucleotides align to TRBD1. Looked up from germline, CDR1 is SQVTM and CDR2 is ANQGSEA. The CDR3 is 12 residues long. With V trimmed by 7 bases and J by 3 bases, 5 bases remained unmatched. The CDR3 loop is CSAGQFDYGYTF. The CDR3 DNA reads as TGCAGCGCGGGACAGTTTGACTATGGCTACACCTTC.

This clone was seen only a few times. The J gene is TRBJ2-5, the V gene TRBV19; 8 bases agree with TRBD1. Germline CDR1 LNHDA, CDR2 SQIVND (reference sequence). This CDR3 has 18 residues. V was pared by 0 bases and J by 2 bases, with 11 bases of the junction left unmatched. CDR3 DNA sequence: TGTGCCAGTAGTATAGATGGACAGGGCCGTCGCATGCAAGAGACCCAGTACTTC. The encoded protein is CASSIDGQGRRMQETQYF.

Concerning this clone: Mismatch with germline at one junction end may stem from a read error. The V call is TRBV5-1, the J call TRBJ1-2; 8 nucleotides align to TRBD1. There are 16 residues in the CDR3. The germline V gene has CDR1 SGHRS and CDR2 YFSETQ. The CDR3 DNA sequence: TGCGCCAGCAGCTTGAACGGCCCGGGACAGGACGGTGGCCACACCTTC. Translated, it gives CASSLNGPGQDGGHTF.

The V gene is TRBV27, the J gene TRBJ2-1; 7 bases align to TRBD2. V lost 4 bases and J lost 5; bases outside the gene matches: 5. The CDR3 covers 14 residues. Germline values: CDR1 MNHEY, CDR2 SMNVEV (reference sequence). CDR3 sequence reads: CASSYPGGNNEQFF. CDR3 bases: TGTGCCAGCAGTTACCCCGGGGGGAACAATGAGCAGTTCTTC.

The chain recombines TRBV6-5 with TRBJ2-7, with 10 bases fitting TRBD2. This CDR3 is 16 amino acids long. Losses at the gene ends were 0 bases for V and 0 bases for J; bases not matched to a gene: 2. Germline values: CDR1 MNHEY, CDR2 SVGAGI. The CDR3 here is CASSYSWTSGSYEQYF. The CDR3 region has the DNA TGTGCCAGCAGTTACTCGTGGACTAGCGGCTCCTACGAGCAGTACTTC.

The gene calls are TRBV7-9 and TRBJ2-7; 7 nucleotides match TRBD2. Germline CDR1 and CDR2: SEHNR and FQNEAQ (reference sequence). The CDR3 has 13 residues. J lost 5 bases, V lost 5 bases, and 6 bases had no gene match. The CDR3 is CASSVPAGDEQYF. CDR3 sequence (DNA): TGTGCCAGCAGCGTCCCGGCGGGGGACGAGCAGTACTTC.

The chain has TRBV6-5 and TRBJ2-7; TRBD2 aligns across 13 bases. The CDR3 consists of 15 residues. CDR1 MNHEY and CDR2 SVGAGI come from the germline V gene. The trim removed 5 bases at V and 6 bases at J, leaving 7 bases unmatched. CDR3 sequence reads: CASSTRTSGSGEQYF. The CDR3 DNA reads as TGTGCCAGCAGTACAAGGACTAGCGGGAGCGGCGAGCAGTACTTC.

The chain is built from TRBV27 and TRBJ1-1; TRBD1 aligns across 9 bases. The germline V gene has CDR1 MNHEY and CDR2 SMNVEV (reference sequence). Unmatched junction bases numbered 0, after V lost 2 bases and J lost 5 bases. This CDR3 contains 13 residues. CDR3 nucleotides: TGTGCCAGCAGTTTAGACAGGGGGACTGAAGCTTTCTTT. It yields the protein CASSLDRGTEAFF.

The V call is TRBV7-2, the J call TRBJ2-5; D perhaps matches TRBD2 (5 bases). Trimming left V 5 bases short and J 1 base short, with 14 bases between. Germline V gene lookup returns CDR1 SGHTA and CDR2 FQGNSA. CDR3 length equals 15 residues. For the CDR3, the DNA is TGTGCCAGCAGCCCGAACAGCGGCATCCAAGAGACCCAGTACTTC. This codes for CASSPNSGIQETQYF.